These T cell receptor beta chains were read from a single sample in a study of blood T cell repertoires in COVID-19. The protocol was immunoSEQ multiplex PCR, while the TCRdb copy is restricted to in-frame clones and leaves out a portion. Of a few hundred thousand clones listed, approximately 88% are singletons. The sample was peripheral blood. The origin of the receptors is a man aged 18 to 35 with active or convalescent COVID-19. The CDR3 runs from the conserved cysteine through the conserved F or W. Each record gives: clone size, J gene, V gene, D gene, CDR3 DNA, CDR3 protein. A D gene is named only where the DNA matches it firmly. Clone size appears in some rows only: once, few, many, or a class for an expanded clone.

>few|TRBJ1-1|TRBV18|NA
TGTGCCAGCTCACCACCTTTAGACATGAACACTGAAGCTTTCTTT
CASSPPLDMNTEAFF
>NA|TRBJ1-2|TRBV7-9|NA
TGTGCCAGCAGCCTCGACTATGGCTACACCTTC
CASSLDYGYTF
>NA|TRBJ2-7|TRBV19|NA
TGTGCCGCGGGGCCCCAAATTTGGTTGGAGCAGTACTTC
CAAGPQIWLEQYF
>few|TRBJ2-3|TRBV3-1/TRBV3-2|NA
TGTGCCAGCAGCCAAGACCTAAGCACAGATACGCAGTATTTT
CASSQDLSTDTQYF
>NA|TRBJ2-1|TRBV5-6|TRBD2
TGTGCCAGCAGCTACCTAGCGGGGGACAATGAGCAGTTCTTC
CASSYLAGDNEQFF
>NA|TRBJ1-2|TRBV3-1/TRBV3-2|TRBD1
TGTGCCAGCAGCCACTCTGACAGGGTGGGCTATGGCTACACCTTC
CASSHSDRVGYGYTF
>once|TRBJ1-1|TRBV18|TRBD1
TGTGCCAGCTCCGACAGGGGTTACACTGAAGCTTTCTTT
CASSDRGYTEAFF
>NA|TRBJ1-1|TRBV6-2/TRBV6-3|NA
TGTGCCAGCAGTTACTCGAGAGGGGGACCTAACACTGAAGCTTTCTTT
CASSYSRGGPNTEAFF
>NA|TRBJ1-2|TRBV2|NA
TGTGCCAGCAGCGACGACACCAACTATGGCTACACCTTC
CASSDDTNYGYTF
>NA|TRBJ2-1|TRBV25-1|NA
TGTGCCAGCAGTGCATCAGGGGCGACCTACAATGAGCAGTTCTTC
CASSASGATYNEQFF
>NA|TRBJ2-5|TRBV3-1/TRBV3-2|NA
TGTGCCAGCAGCCACGCGTCGGAGACCCAGTACTTC
CASSHASETQYF
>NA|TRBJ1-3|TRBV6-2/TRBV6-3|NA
TGTGCCAGCAGTTACAGTGCGGGGGCCGTCTCTGGAAACACCATATATTTT
CASSYSAGAVSGNTIYF
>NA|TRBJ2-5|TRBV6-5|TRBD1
TGTGCCAGCAGCTACGGGGACAGGGAAGAGACCCAGTACTTC
CASSYGDREETQYF
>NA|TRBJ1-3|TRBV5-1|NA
TGCGCCAGCAGCCCACTCTCTGGAAACACCATATATTTT
CASSPLSGNTIYF
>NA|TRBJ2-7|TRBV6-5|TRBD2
TGTGCCAGCAGTTTACGGCCGGGAGGCGAGCAGTACTTC
CASSLRPGGEQYF
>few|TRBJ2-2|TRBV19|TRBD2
TGTGCCAGTAGTATTGGACTAGCGGGGGGGCTCACCGGGGAGCTGTTTTTT
CASSIGLAGGLTGELFF
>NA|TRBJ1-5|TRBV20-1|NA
TGCAGTGCTAGTTTAGAGGCGGGGGCTTTGAGCAATCAGCCCCAGCATTTT
CSASLEAGALSNQPQHF
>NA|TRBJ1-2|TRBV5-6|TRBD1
TGTGCCAGCAGCTTCGGACAGGGAAGTCGTGGCTACACCTTC
CASSFGQGSRGYTF
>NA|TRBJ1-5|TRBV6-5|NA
TGTGCCAGCAGAAAAGGGGGTGTAAGCAATCAGCCCCAGCATTTT
CASRKGGVSNQPQHF
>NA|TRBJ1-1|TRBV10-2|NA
TGCGCCAGCAGTAGAACCACAGGAAGCACTGAAGCTTTCTTT
CASSRTTGSTEAFF
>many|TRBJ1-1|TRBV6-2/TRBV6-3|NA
TGTGCCAGCAGTTACTCGATGAATAACAGGGCTGGGGTTTTGACTGAAGCTTTCTTT
CASSYSMNNRAGVLTEAFF
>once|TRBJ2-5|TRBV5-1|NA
TGCGCCAGCAGCTTGGGAGGAGCGGTACAAGAGACCCAGTACTTC
CASSLGGAVQETQYF
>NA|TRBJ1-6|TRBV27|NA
TGTGCCAGCAGTTTCGGGCGGGGCAATTCACCCCTCCACTTT
CASSFGRGNSPLHF
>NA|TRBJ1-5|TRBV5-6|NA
TGTGCCAGCAGCTTAGGGGTTGCCTATAGCAATCAGCCCCAGCATTTT
CASSLGVAYSNQPQHF
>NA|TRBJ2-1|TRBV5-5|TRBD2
TGTGCCAGCAGCACGGGAAGGACTAGCGGGGGGCCCTACAATGAGCAGTTCTTC
CASSTGRTSGGPYNEQFF
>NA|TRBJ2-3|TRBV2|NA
TGTGCCAGCAGTGAACCGCGGAAGAGCACAATTACGCAGTATTTT
CASSEPRKSTITQYF
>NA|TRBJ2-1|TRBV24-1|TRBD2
TGTGCCACCAGTGACGCTAGGGATGGTAGCGGGAGGTCCTACAATGAGCAGTTCTTC
CATSDARDGSGRSYNEQFF
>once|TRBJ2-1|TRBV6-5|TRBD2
TGTGCCAGCAGTTACGGGACTAGCGAACGGAGGGCTGAGCAGTTCTTC
CASSYGTSERRAEQFF
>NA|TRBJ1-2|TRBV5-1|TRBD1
TGCGCCAGCAGCCCCTCCGGGACAGGGAACTATGGCTACACCTTC
CASSPSGTGNYGYTF
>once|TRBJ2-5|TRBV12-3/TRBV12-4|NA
TGTGCCAGCAGTCCGTACGGGGGAGAGACCCAGTACTTC
CASSPYGGETQYF
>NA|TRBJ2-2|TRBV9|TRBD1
TGTGCCAGCAGCGTTGGGACGACAGGGGTTAACACCGGGGAGCTGTTTTTT
CASSVGTTGVNTGELFF
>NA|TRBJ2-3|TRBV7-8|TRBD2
TGTGCCAGCAGCCGGGCTAGCGGGGGCCTCCCCAACCTAGATACGCAGTATTTT
CASSRASGGLPNLDTQYF
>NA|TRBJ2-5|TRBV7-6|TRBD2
TGTGCCAGCAGCTTAGCGGGACTAGCGAAAGAGACCCAGTACTTC
CASSLAGLAKETQYF
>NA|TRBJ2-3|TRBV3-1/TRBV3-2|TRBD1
TGTGCCAGCAGCCCGTCTCCCGGCCGGGACAGGGCGGCAGATACGCAGTATTTT
CASSPSPGRDRAADTQYF
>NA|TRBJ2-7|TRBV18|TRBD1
TGTGCCAGCTCACCGGGGACAGGGGCCTACGAGCAGTACTTC
CASSPGTGAYEQYF
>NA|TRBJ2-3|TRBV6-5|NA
TGTGCCAGCAGTTACCTGGCGGCGAGCACAGATACGCAGTATTTT
CASSYLAASTDTQYF
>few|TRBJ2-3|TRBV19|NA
TGTGCCAGTAGTACCCCGGACAGTCGCACAGATACGCAGTATTTT
CASSTPDSRTDTQYF
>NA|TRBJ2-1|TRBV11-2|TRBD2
TGTGCCAGCAGCTTAGTGGCTAGCGGAGGGGCCGTCAATGAGCAGTTCTTC
CASSLVASGGAVNEQFF
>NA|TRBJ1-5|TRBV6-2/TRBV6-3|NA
TGTGCCAGCAGCCAGGGGCTGGAGCATCAGCCCCAGCATTTT
CASSQGLEHQPQHF
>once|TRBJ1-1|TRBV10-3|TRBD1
TGTGCCATCAGTGGGTCCAGGACAGGGGTCAACACTGAAGCTTTCTTT
CAISGSRTGVNTEAFF
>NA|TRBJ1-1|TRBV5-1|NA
TGCGCCAGCAGCTTCGGACCAGGGGTCACTGAAGCTTTCTTT
CASSFGPGVTEAFF
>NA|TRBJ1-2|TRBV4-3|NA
TGCGCCAGCAGCCAAGATACCCAAGACAGCCCTGGTGGCTACACCTTC
CASSQDTQDSPGGYTF
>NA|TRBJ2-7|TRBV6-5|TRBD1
TGTGCCAGCAGTTACAACCCAGGGGGCGAGCAGTACTTC
CASSYNPGGEQYF
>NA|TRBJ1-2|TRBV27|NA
TGTGCCAGCAGTTTATCCAACGGGAACTATGGCTACACCTTC
CASSLSNGNYGYTF
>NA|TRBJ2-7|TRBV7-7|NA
TGTGCCAGCAGCTTTGGTCCGGGGGCCTACGAGCAGTACTTC
CASSFGPGAYEQYF
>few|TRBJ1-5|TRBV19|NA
TGTGCCAGTAGTACACGTGGCAAATACCCCAATAGCAATCAGCCCCAGCATTTT
CASSTRGKYPNSNQPQHF
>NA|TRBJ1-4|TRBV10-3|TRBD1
TGTGCCATCAAAGGACAGGGGGGCGATGAAAAACTGTTTTTT
CAIKGQGGDEKLFF
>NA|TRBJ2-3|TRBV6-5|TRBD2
TGTGCCAGCAGTTACTCGTGGGGGGGGAGGTCAGATACGCAGTATTTT
CASSYSWGGRSDTQYF
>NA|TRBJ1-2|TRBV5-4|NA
TGTGCCAGCAGCTTGGATTTGGGGAGGAAGGCCTATGGCTACACCTTC
CASSLDLGRKAYGYTF
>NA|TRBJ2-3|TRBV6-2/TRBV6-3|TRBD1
TGTGCCAGCAGTTACCCTGGGACAGGGGTTTCGGCAGATACGCAGTATTTT
CASSYPGTGVSADTQYF